This T cell receptor beta chain is drawn from a study of T cells after posttransplantation cyclophosphamide. Note on this clone: Its antigen is as yet unknown.

This CDR3 has 10 residues. Germline loops: CDR1 MNHNY, CDR2 SVGAGI (reference sequence). Trimming removed 8 bases at V and 12 bases at J, with 10 bases between. General study points: Later post-transplant blood repertoires were often dominated by donor CD8+ memory clones. Tissue-infiltrating T cells from skin or gut overlapped little with blood T cells. After PTCy, TRB diversity resembled that of CNI/methotrexate controls.

Methotrexate plus calcineurin inhibitor accompanied controls' myeloablative marrow transplants; sampling was 1 year later. Data came from immunoSEQ multiplex PCR; TCRdb stores just in-frame clones and leaves some out. The sample has 9,800 or so clones; about 89% are singletons. The source of this sequence is a male patient between 45 and 59 years old who received an allogeneic stem cell transplant from an unrelated donor, was CMV-positive, and had chronic GVHD only. The graft donor may have contributed some T cells. Specimen: PBMCs, collected about 430 days after allogeneic stem cell transplant with calcineurin inhibitor and methotrexate. The chain recombines TRBV6-6 with TRBJ1-4; D is uncertain. CDR3 loop: CASAASELFF. CDR3 nucleotide sequence: TGTGCCAGCGCCGCAAGCGAACTGTTTTTT.